A selection of T cell receptor beta chains follows, all from one sample in a study of CD8 T cells in Susac syndrome. MiXCR, run by TCRdb on the immunoSEQ multiplex PCR reads, gives a single entry per CDR3 protein. This sample has about 300,000 distinct CDR3 sequences, with 92% found just once. Sequencing input: CD4+ T cells from PBMCs. These receptors all come from a human donor with multiple sclerosis. Both conserved end residues are part of each CDR3. Each record gives: CDR3 length, J gene, D gene, clone size, V gene, CDR3 protein, CDR3 DNA. A D gene is named only where the DNA matches it firmly. Some rows have no size entry. The others give once, few or many, or a class for an expanded clone.

>15|TRBJ2-7|NA|NA|TRBV5-1
CASSLEGTRSYEQYF
TGCGCCAGCAGCTTGGAGGGTACCCGCTCCTACGAGCAGTACTTC
>16|TRBJ2-1|TRBD2|NA|TRBV5-1
CASSFTSGQTYNEQFF
TGCGCCAGCAGCTTTACTAGCGGACAAACGTACAATGAGCAGTTCTTC
>16|TRBJ2-7|TRBD2|few|TRBV5-1
CASSFVFSGTTYEQYF
TGCGCCAGCAGCTTCGTATTTAGCGGGACCACCTACGAGCAGTACTTC
>12|TRBJ2-4|NA|NA|TRBV14
CASSQGTGPADF
TGTGCCAGCAGCCAAGGGACGGGGCCGGCTGACTTC
>14|TRBJ2-7|TRBD2|NA|TRBV29-1
CSVALAGGGYEQYF
TGCAGCGTTGCCCTAGCGGGAGGTGGCTACGAGCAGTACTTC
>16|TRBJ2-2|TRBD1|few|TRBV5-1
CASSNDRGENTGELFF
TGCGCCAGCAGCAATGACAGGGGGGAGAACACCGGGGAGTTGTTTTTT
>15|TRBJ1-5|NA|NA|TRBV3-1
CASSSGGRGNQPQHF
TGTGCCAGCAGCTCTGGGGGACGAGGCAATCAGCCCCAGCATTTT
>13|TRBJ1-1|NA|NA|TRBV5-1
CASSSLPSTEAFF
TGCGCCAGCAGCTCCCTCCCTTCCACTGAAGCTTTCTTT
>14|TRBJ2-5|TRBD2|once|TRBV7-2
CASSLEAGVRTQYF
TGTGCCAGCAGCTTAGAGGCGGGAGTCAGGACCCAGTACTTC
>13|TRBJ2-7|NA|once|TRBV2
CASRTSTILEQYF
TGTGCCAGCAGGACATCCACCATCCTCGAGCAGTACTTC
>16|TRBJ2-4|NA|NA|TRBV18
CASSPPGGGAKNIQYF
TGTGCCAGCTCACCACCCGGTGGGGGAGCCAAAAACATTCAGTACTTC
>14|TRBJ2-2|NA|NA|TRBV6-1
CASRRQDLTGELFF
TGTGCCAGCAGAAGGCAGGACCTAACCGGGGAGCTGTTTTTT
>16|TRBJ2-1|NA|NA|TRBV20-1
CSASSLRLGSYNEQFF
TGCAGTGCCAGTTCCCTCCGACTCGGCTCCTACAATGAGCAGTTCTTC
>15|TRBJ2-1|NA|NA|TRBV30
CAWTWSGGHNNEQFF
TGTGCCTGGACCTGGTCGGGGGGCCATAACAATGAGCAGTTCTTC
>15|TRBJ1-4|NA|few|TRBV12-3/TRBV12-4
CASSLSGATNEKLFF
TGTGCCAGCAGTTTGTCGGGAGCAACTAATGAAAAACTGTTTTTT
>15|TRBJ2-5|TRBD1|NA|TRBV20-1
CSARSGQGARETQYF
TGCAGTGCCCGATCCGGACAGGGGGCTCGAGAGACCCAGTACTTC
>12|TRBJ2-3|TRBD2|NA|TRBV19
CASSSLAGTQYF
TGTGCCAGTAGTAGCTTAGCGGGTACGCAGTATTTT
>15|TRBJ2-1|TRBD2|NA|TRBV20-1
CSAPVALAGGREQFF
TGCAGCGCGCCAGTGGCGCTAGCGGGGGGCAGGGAGCAGTTCTTC
>15|TRBJ1-4|TRBD1|NA|TRBV5-8
CASRSRTGANEKLFF
TGTGCCAGTAGGAGTAGAACAGGGGCGAATGAAAAACTGTTTTTT
>17|TRBJ2-2|NA|NA|TRBV4-3
CASSQEPLAGLTGELFF
TGCGCCAGCAGCCAAGAACCGCTAGCTGGCCTCACCGGGGAGCTGTTTTTT
>12|TRBJ2-3|NA|NA|TRBV29-1
CSAGTTTDTQYF
TGCAGCGCCGGGACAACGACAGATACGCAGTATTTT
>15|TRBJ2-4|TRBD1|NA|TRBV2
CASSVTGGAGDIQYF
TGTGCCAGCAGTGTTACAGGGGGCGCGGGTGACATTCAGTACTTC
>13|TRBJ1-2|NA|NA|TRBV20-1
CSARDRKDYGYTF
TGCAGTGCTAGAGATAGAAAGGATTATGGCTACACCTTC
>16|TRBJ1-6|NA|few|TRBV6-1
CASSKAESSYNSPLHF
TGTGCCAGCAGTAAGGCAGAGAGCTCCTATAATTCACCCCTCCACTTT
>14|TRBJ1-3|TRBD1|NA|TRBV19
CASSMRDRRNTIYF
TGTGCCAGTAGTATGAGGGACAGGCGAAACACCATATATTTT
>16|TRBJ2-5|TRBD2|NA|TRBV7-2
CASSLLRREWKETQYF
TGTGCCAGCAGCTTATTGCGGCGGGAGTGGAAAGAGACCCAGTACTTC
>17|TRBJ2-5|NA|NA|TRBV24-1
CATSEPTGAGVGETQYF
TGTGCCACCAGTGAACCTACCGGGGCCGGGGTTGGAGAGACCCAGTACTTC
>21|TRBJ2-5|NA|NA|TRBV7-8
CASSLIGLGRATVGGRETQYF
TGTGCCAGCAGCTTAATAGGCCTAGGAAGGGCGACGGTGGGGGGGCGGGAGACCCAGTACTTC
>14|TRBJ2-5|NA|NA|TRBV7-2
CASSSWGLPETQYF
TGTGCCAGCAGCTCCTGGGGGTTACCCGAGACCCAGTACTTC
>18|TRBJ1-4|NA|NA|TRBV4-3
CASSQDEGGLEANEKLFF
TGCGCCAGCAGCCAAGATGAGGGGGGGCTTGAAGCTAATGAAAAACTGTTTTTT
>14|TRBJ1-2|NA|NA|TRBV19
CASSIRGAGNGYTF
TGTGCCAGTAGTATCCGCGGGGCGGGGAATGGCTACACCTTC
>13|TRBJ2-2|NA|NA|TRBV5-1
CASQATPTGELFF
TGCGCCAGCCAAGCGACTCCGACCGGGGAGCTGTTTTTT